This passage covers 6 T cell receptor beta chains from one sample sequenced in a study of T cell responses to AZD1222 COVID-19 vaccine. The table came from immunoSEQ multiplex PCR; TCRdb's copy has only in-frame clones and leaves some out. Of about 180,000 clones listed, 75% to 90% are singletons. This specimen consisted of peripheral blood, obtained on day 0 of AZD1222 vaccination. The receptors were sampled from an adult in good health.

The gene calls are TRBV4-1 and TRBJ2-1; no definite D call. The CDR3 has 15 residues. V was trimmed by 2 bases and J by 4 bases, leaving 12 bases between them. The germline V gene has CDR1 MGHRA and CDR2 YSYEKL. The CDR3, as DNA: TGCGCCAGCAGCCAAAGAACAGCTAGTTACAATGAGCAGTTCTTC. This gives the protein CASSQRTASYNEQFF.

The chain employs TRBV11-3 and TRBJ2-1; 9 bases are a match to TRBD2. The junction had 7 bases not matched to a gene; V was cut back by 5 bases and J by 8 bases. The germline CDR1 and CDR2 sequences are SGHNT and YENEEA. The CDR3 contains 14 residues. This chain's CDR3 is CASSRTSVGDEQFF. The DNA for the CDR3 is TGTGCCAGCAGCCGGACTAGCGTCGGCGATGAGCAGTTCTTC.

V gene TRBV5-1 combines with J gene TRBJ2-7; 14 bases line up with TRBD2. With V trimmed by 3 bases and J by 6 bases, 8 bases remained unmatched. CDR3 length equals 16 residues. The germline V gene encodes CDR1 SGHRS and CDR2 YFSETQ. The CDR3 reads CASSSGTSGRFIEQYF. In DNA, the CDR3 is TGCGCCAGCAGCTCAGGGACTAGCGGGAGATTCATCGAGCAGTACTTC.

V and J are TRBV3-1 (or the pseudogene TRBV3-2) and TRBJ1-2; 10 nucleotides line up with TRBD1. V shed 6 bases, J shed 10 bases, and the junction held 8 bases outside the gene matches. The CDR3 is 13 amino acids. Per the germline V gene, CDR1 is LGHDT and CDR2 is YNNKEL (reference sequence). The CDR3 is CASSPRQGADYTF. CDR3 DNA: TGTGCCAGCAGTCCCCGACAGGGGGCAGACTACACCTTC.

This clone was seen a handful of times. The CDR3 reads CSARTDRGYTF. The DNA of the CDR3 is TGCAGTGCCCGGACAGACCGAGGCTACACCTTC. The rearrangement links TRBV20-1 to TRBJ1-2; possible D gene TRBD1, 6 bases. The V gene lost 6 bases and the J gene lost 8 bases, with 13 bases spanning the gap. Germline V gene lookup returns CDR1 DFQATT and CDR2 SNEGSKA (reference sequence). The CDR3 extends over 11 amino acids.

The chain is built from TRBV7-2 and TRBJ1-5; D is ambiguous. Trimming shortened V by 3 bases and J by 9 bases, and 12 bases separated the two germline ends. CDR3 length: 13 residues. Germline CDR1 is SGHTA and CDR2 is FQGNSA. This CDR3 is CASSLTPQVPQHF. CDR3 sequence (DNA): TGTGCCAGCAGCTTGACACCCCAAGTGCCCCAGCATTTT.